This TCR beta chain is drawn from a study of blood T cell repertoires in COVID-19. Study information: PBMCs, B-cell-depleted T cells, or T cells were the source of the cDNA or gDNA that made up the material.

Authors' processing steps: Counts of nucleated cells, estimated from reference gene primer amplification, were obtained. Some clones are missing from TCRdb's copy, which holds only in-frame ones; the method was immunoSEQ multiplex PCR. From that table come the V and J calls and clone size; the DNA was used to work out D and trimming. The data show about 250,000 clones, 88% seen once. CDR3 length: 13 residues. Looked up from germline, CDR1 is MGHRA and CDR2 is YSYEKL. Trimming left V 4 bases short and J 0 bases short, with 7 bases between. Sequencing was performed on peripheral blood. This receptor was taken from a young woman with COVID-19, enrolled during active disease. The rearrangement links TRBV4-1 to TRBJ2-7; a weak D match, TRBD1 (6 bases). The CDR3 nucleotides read TGCGCCAGCAGCCCCAGGGGCTCCTACGAGCAGTACTTC. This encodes CASSPRGSYEQYF.